A single sample is the source of the 29 T cell receptor beta chains below, sequenced in a study of blood T cell repertoires in COVID-19. Profiling relied on immunoSEQ multiplex PCR, and the TCRdb table lists in-frame clones only, not all of them. This table has more than 250,000 clones, approximately 85% appearing once. The sequenced sample was peripheral blood. Source of these receptors: a human donor in a cohort sampled during active COVID-19.

The chain employs TRBV11-3 and TRBJ2-5; TRBD2 matches at 7 bases. This CDR3 contains 13 residues. After removal of 4 bases from V and 4 bases from J, the junction contained 3 bases not matched to a gene. Germline CDR1 is SGHNT and CDR2 is YENEEA. In nucleotides, the CDR3 is TGTGCCAGCAGCTATGGACTAGGAGAGACCCAGTACTTC. Its translation is CASSYGLGETQYF.

This chain uses TRBV2 with TRBJ2-7; maybe TRBD1 (6 bases). This CDR3 contains 14 residues. V was cut by 3 bases and J by 3 bases, with 12 bases left in between. The germline CDR1 and CDR2 sequences are SNHLY and FYNNEI. The CDR3 DNA follows: TGTGCCAGCAGTGACCTGGGGGCGGACTACGAGCAGTACTTC. Translated: CASSDLGADYEQYF.

This clone showed up just a few times. This sequence joins TRBV11-2 and TRBJ1-6, with a possible D match to TRBD1 (5 bases). This CDR3 spans 16 amino acids. Trimming shortened V by 5 bases and J by 5 bases, and 16 bases separated the two germline ends. From germline, CDR1 is SGHAT and CDR2 FQNNGV. CDR3 protein: CASSPTAGVNNSPLHF. The CDR3 DNA follows: TGTGCCAGCAGCCCGACGGCGGGGGTCAATAATTCACCCCTCCACTTT.

The gene calls are TRBV7-8 and TRBJ1-1; D possibly corresponds to TRBD1 (6 bases). Germline CDR1 is SGHVS and CDR2 is FQNEAQ. CDR3 length equals 13 residues. The germline V and J ends were trimmed by 7 bases and 2 bases, with 11 bases remaining between them. The CDR3 reads CASNVQGNTEAFF. DNA of the CDR3: TGTGCCAGCAACGTACAGGGAAACACTGAAGCTTTCTTT. Filled out from reference TRBV7-8 and TRBJ1-1, the complete variable domain reads GAGVSQSPRYKVAKRGQDVALRCDPISGHVSLFWYQQALGQGPEFLTYFQNEAQLDKSGLPSDRFFAERPEGSVSTLKIQRTQQEDSAVYLCASNVQGNTEAFFGQGTRLTVV.

The rearrangement uses TRBV29-1 and TRBJ2-7; the D gene is possibly TRBD2 (6 bases). CDR1 and CDR2 from the germline V gene are SQVTM and ANQGSEA. With 6 bases removed from V and 4 bases from J, the gap between germline ends came to 16 bases. CDR3 length equals 13 residues. CDR3 sequence reads: CSVGQQGGYEQYF. CDR3 DNA: TGCAGCGTGGGGCAGCAGGGAGGTTACGAGCAGTACTTC.

The chain carries TRBV5-1 and TRBJ2-7, with 8 bases fitting TRBD1. After removal of 4 bases from V and 3 bases from J, the junction contained 6 bases not matched to a gene. This CDR3 has 14 residues. Germline V gene data show CDR1 as SGHRS and CDR2 as YFSETQ. In nucleotides, the CDR3 is TGCGCCAGCAGCACCGGACAGGGTTTCTACGAGCAGTACTTC. Protein: CASSTGQGFYEQYF.

The chain is built from TRBV7-8 and TRBJ2-5; 9 bases align to TRBD1. The CDR3 runs 15 residues. Germline CDR1 reads SGHVS; CDR2 reads FQNEAQ. The J segment lost 0 bases and the V segment lost 5 bases, leaving 4 bases of the junction unmatched. CDR3 amino acids: CASSIRTGDQETQYF. The DNA of the CDR3 is TGTGCCAGCAGCATACGGACAGGGGACCAAGAGACCCAGTACTTC.

The V call is TRBV5-1, the J call TRBJ2-7; the D gene is possibly TRBD2 (5 bases). CDR1 and CDR2 (germline): SGHRS, YFSETQ. This CDR3 has 14 residues. The ends were cut back, 4 bases at V and 5 bases at J, with 16 bases in the middle. CDR3 nucleotide sequence: TGCGCCAGCAGCAGCGGCGAGAGGACCCACGAGCAGTACTTC. This encodes CASSSGERTHEQYF. The complete variable domain, with remaining parts taken from reference TRBV5-1 and TRBJ2-7, reads KAGVTQTPRYLIKTRGQQVTLSCSPISGHRSVSWYQQTPGQGLQFLFEYFSETQRNKGNFPGRFSGRQFSNSRSEMNVSTLELGDSALYLCASSSGERTHEQYFGPGTRLTVT.

The chain links TRBV7-2 to TRBJ1-2, with 9 nucleotides matching TRBD1. V trimming: 5 bases; J trimming: 4 bases; junction bases outside the gene matches: 8. CDR3 length equals 15 residues. The germline V gene encodes CDR1 SGHTA and CDR2 FQGNSA. This chain's CDR3 is CASSLSQGAAYGYTF. The CDR3 DNA is TGTGCCAGCAGCCTATCACAGGGGGCAGCCTATGGCTACACCTTC. Full variable domain (rest looked up from reference TRBV7-2 and TRBJ1-2): GAGVSQSPSNKVTEKGKDVELRCDPISGHTALYWYRQSLGQGLEFLIYFQGNSAPDKSGLPSDRFSAERTGGSVSTLTIQRTQQEDSAVYLCASSLSQGAAYGYTFGSGTRLTVV.

This clone was detected only once. The chain uses TRBV28 and TRBJ2-6; TRBD1 is a possible D gene (5 bases). CDR1 and CDR2 (germline): MDHEN, SYDVKM. The CDR3 totals 15 residues. V dropped 9 bases and J dropped 4 bases, with 16 bases sitting between them. The CDR3 DNA sequence: TGTGCCAGTTGGGGCAGGCTGGGCGGGGCCAACGTCCTGACTTTC. This sequence encodes CASWGRLGGANVLTF.

The rearrangement joins TRBV7-3 to TRBJ2-1; 10 nucleotides align to TRBD2. V was pared by 5 bases and J by 10 bases, with 11 bases of the junction left unmatched. The CDR3 consists of 15 residues. Per germline, CDR1 SGHTA and CDR2 FQGTGA. The CDR3 DNA reads as TGTGCCAGCAGCATCCTCGGGACTAGCGCCTCCGAGCAGTTCTTC. Encoded protein: CASSILGTSASEQFF. The full variable domain, completed using reference TRBV7-3 and TRBJ2-1, is GAGVSQTPSNKVTEKGKYVELRCDPISGHTALYWYRQSLGQGPEFLIYFQGTGAADDSGLPNDRFFAVRPEGSVSTLKIQRTERGDSAVYLCASSILGTSASEQFFGPGTRLTVL.

This clone has only one observation. The DNA of the CDR3 is TGTGCTAGTGGTTTGCCCCTGAGTGGAGCCTGGCCCCAGCATTTT. Translating it yields CASGLPLSGAWPQHF. The chain is built from TRBV12-5 and TRBJ1-5; D uncertain. V was pared by 2 bases and J by 9 bases, with 17 bases between. The germline V gene encodes CDR1 LGHNT and CDR2 FRNRAP. The CDR3 runs 15 residues.

In this sample, this clone turned up once. The V gene is TRBV14, the J gene TRBJ2-5; TRBD2 agrees at 9 bases. The CDR3 runs 18 residues. CDR1 and CDR2 from the germline V gene are SGHDN and FVKESK. The ends lost 0 bases at V and 4 bases at J; junction bases unmatched: 12. This CDR3 is CASSQDLFGAGGLETQYF. The DNA for the CDR3 is TGTGCCAGCAGCCAAGATTTGTTTGGAGCGGGAGGTTTAGAGACCCAGTACTTC.

This chain joins TRBV5-4 and TRBJ2-7; 7 bases fit TRBD2. This CDR3 contains 15 residues. CDR1 and CDR2 from the germline V gene are SGHNT and YYREEE (reference sequence). With V trimmed by 2 bases and J by 5 bases, 10 bases remained unmatched. CDR3 nucleotide sequence: TGTGCCAGCAGCTTCCTTAAGACTAGCATCCACGAGCAGTACTTC. Amino acids: CASSFLKTSIHEQYF.

The rearrangement links TRBV28 to TRBJ2-7, with a possible D match to TRBD2 (6 bases). This CDR3 has 15 residues. Deletions cut 2 bases from V and 1 base from J, with 12 bases between. The germline V gene has CDR1 MDHEN and CDR2 SYDVKM. The CDR3 bases are TGTGCCAGCAGTTTACGGTCAGGGACTTCCTACGAGCAGTACTTC. Translation: CASSLRSGTSYEQYF.

The table lists this clone with a few counts. The CDR3 DNA sequence: TGCAGTGCTAGTTTCAGGTGGGCTGAAGCTTTCTTT. Its protein is CSASFRWAEAFF. The chain employs TRBV20-1 and TRBJ1-1; D is unclear. In germline, CDR1 is DFQATT, CDR2 SNEGSKA (reference sequence). This CDR3 contains 12 residues. Trimming took off 3 bases at V and 6 bases at J, with 11 bases between the two ends.

The rearrangement uses TRBV18 and TRBJ1-1; weak D call: TRBD1 (6 bases). The germline V gene encodes CDR1 KGHSH and CDR2 LQKENI. The length of the CDR3 is 14 residues. The ends were cut back, 2 bases at V and 2 bases at J, with 9 bases in the middle. This chain's CDR3 is CASSPNRANTEAFF. Here the CDR3 DNA reads TGTGCCAGCTCACCAAACAGGGCTAACACTGAAGCTTTCTTT.

This chain connects TRBV5-6 to TRBJ2-7; TRBD2 aligns across 8 bases. V was clipped by 0 bases and J by 1 base; unmatched bases: 6. Germline loops: CDR1 SGHDT, CDR2 YYEEEE. The CDR3 covers 16 residues. DNA for the CDR3: TGTGCCAGCAGCTTGGGGGTATTAGCGGGATCCTACGAGCAGTACTTC. Encoded protein: CASSLGVLAGSYEQYF.

The gene calls are TRBV6-5 and TRBJ1-2, with D possibly TRBD1 on 6 matching bases. The germline V and J ends were trimmed by 2 bases and 4 bases, with 11 bases remaining between them. CDR3 length: 14 amino acids. CDR1 and CDR2 from the germline V gene are MNHEY and SVGAGI. CDR3 DNA sequence: TGTGCCAGCAGTTACGCCGGGACAAGCTATGGCTACACCTTC. It codes for CASSYAGTSYGYTF.

This chain connects TRBV30 to TRBJ2-5, with no clear D. V was trimmed by 0 bases and J by 5 bases, leaving 4 bases between them. From germline, CDR1 is GTSNPN and CDR2 SVGIG (reference sequence). The CDR3 covers 11 residues. Written as DNA, the CDR3 is TGTGCCTGGAGTGTCGGGGAGACCCAGTACTTC. Its protein product is CAWSVGETQYF.

This sequence joins TRBV7-2 and TRBJ2-7; 12 bases line up with TRBD1. The V gene end was trimmed by 5 bases and the J gene end by 7 bases; junction bases not matched to a gene: 12. CDR1 and CDR2 (germline): SGHTA, FQGNSA. The CDR3 runs 16 residues. CDR3 in DNA: TGTGCCAGCAGCCACCGGCGGGGACAGGGGGCGCGAGAGCAGTACTTC. Translated: CASSHRRGQGAREQYF. Full variable domain (missing parts from reference TRBV7-2 and TRBJ2-7): GAGVSQSPSNKVTEKGKDVELRCDPISGHTALYWYRQSLGQGLEFLIYFQGNSAPDKSGLPSDRFSAERTGGSVSTLTIQRTQQEDSAVYLCASSHRRGQGAREQYFGPGTRLTVT.

The genes are TRBV3-1 (or the pseudogene TRBV3-2) and TRBJ1-3; 7 positions agree with TRBD1. The CDR3 is 17 residues long. CDR1 is LGHDT, CDR2 YNNKEL, per germline (reference sequence). V trimming: 4 bases; J trimming: 0 bases; junction bases outside the gene matches: 9. The DNA of the CDR3 is TGTGCCAGCAGCCCCTGGGACAGCGTTTACTCTGGAAACACCATATATTTT. Protein: CASSPWDSVYSGNTIYF.

This clone was detected a few times. The rearrangement links TRBV5-1 to TRBJ1-6, with TRBD1 as a possible D gene (5 bases). V dropped 3 bases and J dropped 10 bases, with 20 bases sitting between them. The CDR3 runs 16 residues. CDR1 is SGHRS and CDR2 is YFSETQ in the germline V gene. CDR3 loop: CASSSSTQRGESPLHF. In DNA form, the CDR3 reads TGCGCCAGCAGCTCCTCGACTCAAAGGGGCGAATCACCCCTCCACTTT.

CDR3 protein: CASSQERGSSTNEKLFF. CDR3 bases: TGTGCCAGCAGCCAAGAGCGTGGGAGTTCAACTAATGAAAAACTGTTTTTT. V is TRBV3-1 (or the pseudogene TRBV3-2) and J is TRBJ1-4; D unclear. The CDR3 sequence is 17 residues long. The V and J ends lost 0 bases and 0 bases respectively, with 11 bases between them. Germline V gene lookup returns CDR1 LGHDT and CDR2 YNNKEL (reference sequence).

The J gene is TRBJ1-1, the V gene TRBV7-2; the match to TRBD1 covers 7 bases. CDR3 size: 14 residues. CDR1 SGHTA and CDR2 FQGNSA come from the germline V gene. Trimming at V came to 5 bases and at J to 1 base, leaving 4 bases not matched to a gene. The CDR3 DNA reads as TGTGCCAGCAGCAAAGACAGGGCGAACACTGAAGCTTTCTTT. It translates to CASSKDRANTEAFF.

Comment on this clone: This sample also contains other DNA sequences that code for the same CDR3. The gene calls are TRBV5-6 and TRBJ2-3; the D is unclear. The CDR3 sequence is 12 residues long. Trimming pared 2 bases from V and 2 bases from J, leaving 3 bases between. Per the germline V gene, CDR1 is SGHDT and CDR2 is YYEEEE. The CDR3 DNA follows: TGTGCCAGCAGCTTCTCCACAGATACGCAGTATTTT. Encoded protein: CASSFSTDTQYF.

The V call is TRBV27, the J call TRBJ2-3, with D maybe TRBD2 (5 bases). The CDR3 loop spans 13 amino acids. The V gene lost 8 bases and the J gene lost 2 bases, with 11 bases spanning the gap. The germline V gene encodes CDR1 MNHEY and CDR2 SMNVEV (reference sequence). The CDR3 protein is CASRGPVTDTQYF. The DNA of the CDR3 is TGTGCCAGCCGAGGGCCCGTCACAGATACGCAGTATTTT.

The CDR3 is CASSLVVEWGETYNEQFF. Written as DNA, the CDR3 is TGTGCCAGCAGCTTAGTAGTTGAGTGGGGGGAAACCTACAATGAGCAGTTCTTC. This chain links TRBV7-2 with TRBJ2-1; D possibly corresponds to TRBD2 (6 bases). This CDR3 is 18 amino acids long. In germline, CDR1 is SGHTA, CDR2 FQGNSA. Trimming removed 1 base from V and 2 bases from J, with 18 bases in between.

The V gene is TRBV18, the J gene TRBJ2-7; D is possibly TRBD2 (6 bases). This CDR3 is built from 13 residues. The V end lost 2 bases, the J end lost 6 bases, and 11 bases lay between the germline ends. Per germline, CDR1 KGHSH and CDR2 LQKENI. This CDR3 is CASSPTAAGEQYF. Here the CDR3 DNA reads TGTGCCAGCTCACCAACGGCAGCGGGCGAGCAGTACTTC. The whole variable domain, filled in from reference TRBV18 and TRBJ2-7, reads NAGVMQNPRHLVRRRGQEARLRCSPMKGHSHVYWYRQLPEEGLKFMVYLQKENIIDESGMPKERFSAEFPKEGPSILRIQQVVRGDSAAYFCASSPTAAGEQYFGPGTRLTVT.